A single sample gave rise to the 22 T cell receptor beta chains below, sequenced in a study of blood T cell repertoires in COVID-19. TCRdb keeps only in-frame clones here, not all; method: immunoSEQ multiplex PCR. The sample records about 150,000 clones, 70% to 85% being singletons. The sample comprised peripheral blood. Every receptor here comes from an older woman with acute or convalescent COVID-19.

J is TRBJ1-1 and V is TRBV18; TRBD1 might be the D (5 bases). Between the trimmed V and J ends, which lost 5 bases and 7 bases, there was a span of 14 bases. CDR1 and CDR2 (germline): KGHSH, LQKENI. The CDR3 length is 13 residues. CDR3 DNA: TGTGCCAGCTCAACTGCGACAGTAATTGAAGCTTTCTTT. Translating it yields CASSTATVIEAFF.

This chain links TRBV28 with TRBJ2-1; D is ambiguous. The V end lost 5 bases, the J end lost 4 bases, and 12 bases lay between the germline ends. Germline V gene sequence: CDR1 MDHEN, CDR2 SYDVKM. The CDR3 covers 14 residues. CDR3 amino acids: CASSDLEDYNEQFF. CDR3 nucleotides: TGTGCCAGCAGTGACCTAGAGGATTACAATGAGCAGTTCTTC.

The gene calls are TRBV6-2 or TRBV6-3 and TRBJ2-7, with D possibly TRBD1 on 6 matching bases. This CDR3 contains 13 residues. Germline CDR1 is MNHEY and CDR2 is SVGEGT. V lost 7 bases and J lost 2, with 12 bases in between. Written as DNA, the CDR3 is TGTGCCAGCACCCCTCAGGGGACCTACGAGCAGTACTTC. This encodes CASTPQGTYEQYF.

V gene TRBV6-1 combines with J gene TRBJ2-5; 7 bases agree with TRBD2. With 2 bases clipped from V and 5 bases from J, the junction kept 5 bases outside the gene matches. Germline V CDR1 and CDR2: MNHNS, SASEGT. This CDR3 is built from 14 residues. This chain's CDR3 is CASSERRGGETQYF. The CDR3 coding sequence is TGTGCCAGCAGTGAAAGGAGGGGAGGGGAGACCCAGTACTTC.

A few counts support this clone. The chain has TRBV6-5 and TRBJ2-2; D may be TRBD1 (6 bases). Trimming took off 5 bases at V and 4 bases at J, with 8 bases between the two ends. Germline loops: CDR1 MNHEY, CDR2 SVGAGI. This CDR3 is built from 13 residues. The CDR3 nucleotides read TGTGCCAGCAGTCAGGGGATCACCGGGGAGCTGTTTTTT. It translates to CASSQGITGELFF.

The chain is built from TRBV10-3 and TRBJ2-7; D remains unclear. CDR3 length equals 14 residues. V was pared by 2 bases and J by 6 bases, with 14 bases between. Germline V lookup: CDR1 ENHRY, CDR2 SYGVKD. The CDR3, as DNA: TGTGCCATCAGTGAGGCGGCTGCCACTACCGAGCAGTACGTC. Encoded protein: CAISEAAATTEQYV.

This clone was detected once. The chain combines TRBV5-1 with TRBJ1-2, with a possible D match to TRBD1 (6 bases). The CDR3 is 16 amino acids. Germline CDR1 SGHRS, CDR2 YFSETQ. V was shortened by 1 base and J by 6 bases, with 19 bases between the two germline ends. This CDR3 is CASSLRPPPQGNGYTF. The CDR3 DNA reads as TGCGCCAGCAGCTTGCGTCCTCCCCCACAGGGAAATGGCTACACCTTC.

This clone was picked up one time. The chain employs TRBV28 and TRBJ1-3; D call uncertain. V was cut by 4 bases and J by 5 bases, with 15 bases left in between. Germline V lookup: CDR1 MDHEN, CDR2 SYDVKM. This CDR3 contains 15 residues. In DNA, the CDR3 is TGTGCCAGCAGTTCCCTACCTATCATTCGAAACACCATATATTTT. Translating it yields CASSSLPIIRNTIYF.

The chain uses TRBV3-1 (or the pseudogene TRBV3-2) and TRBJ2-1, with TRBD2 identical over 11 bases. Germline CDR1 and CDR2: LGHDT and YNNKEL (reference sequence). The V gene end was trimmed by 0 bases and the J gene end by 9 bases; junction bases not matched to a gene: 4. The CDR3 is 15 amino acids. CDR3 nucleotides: TGTGCCAGCAGCCAAGATACTAGCGGGGGTCGTGAGCAGTTCTTC. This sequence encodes CASSQDTSGGREQFF.

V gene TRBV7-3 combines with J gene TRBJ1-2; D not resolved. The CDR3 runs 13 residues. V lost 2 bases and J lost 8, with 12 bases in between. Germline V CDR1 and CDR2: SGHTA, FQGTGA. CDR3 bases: TGTGCCAGCAGCTTATATGACACCCGGGGCTACACCTTC. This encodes CASSLYDTRGYTF.

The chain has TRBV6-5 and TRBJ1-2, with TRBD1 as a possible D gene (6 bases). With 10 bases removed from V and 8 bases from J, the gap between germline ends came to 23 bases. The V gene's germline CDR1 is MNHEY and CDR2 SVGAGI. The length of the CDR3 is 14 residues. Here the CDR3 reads CATPLREGVGGYTF. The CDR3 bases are TGTGCCACCCCCCTTAGGGAGGGGGTAGGCGGCTACACCTTC.

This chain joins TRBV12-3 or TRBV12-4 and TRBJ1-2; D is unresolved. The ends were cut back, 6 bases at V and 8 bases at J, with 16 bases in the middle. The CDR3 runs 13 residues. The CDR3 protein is CASRPGSSYGYTF. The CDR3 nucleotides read TGTGCCAGCAGACCGGGAAGCTCCTACGGCTACACCTTC.

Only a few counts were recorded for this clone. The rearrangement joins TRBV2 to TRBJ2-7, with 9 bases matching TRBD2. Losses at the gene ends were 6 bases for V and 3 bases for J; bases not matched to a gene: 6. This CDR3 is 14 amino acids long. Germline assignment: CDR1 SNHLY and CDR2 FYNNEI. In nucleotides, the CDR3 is TGTGCCAGCAGAGGGGGACTAGCTGGCTACGAGCAGTACTTC. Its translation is CASRGGLAGYEQYF.

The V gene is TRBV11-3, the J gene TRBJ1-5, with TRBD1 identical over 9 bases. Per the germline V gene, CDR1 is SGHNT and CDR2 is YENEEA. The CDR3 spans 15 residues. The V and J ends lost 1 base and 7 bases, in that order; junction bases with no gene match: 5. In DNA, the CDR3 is TGTGCCAGCAGCTTAGGGGACAGGGCTAGACAGCCCCAGCATTTT. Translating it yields CASSLGDRARQPQHF.

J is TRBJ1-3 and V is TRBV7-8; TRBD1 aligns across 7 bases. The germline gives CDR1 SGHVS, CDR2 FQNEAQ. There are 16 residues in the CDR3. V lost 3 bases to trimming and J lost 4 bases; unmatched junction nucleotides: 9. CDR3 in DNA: TGTGCCAGCAGCTTGGGGACAGCTTCATCGGGAAACACCATATATTTT. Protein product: CASSLGTASSGNTIYF.

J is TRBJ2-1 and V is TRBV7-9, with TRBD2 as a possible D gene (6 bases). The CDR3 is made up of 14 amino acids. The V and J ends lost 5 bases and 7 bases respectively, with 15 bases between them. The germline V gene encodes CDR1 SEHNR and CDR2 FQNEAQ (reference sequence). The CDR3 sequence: CASSRSLAENEQFF. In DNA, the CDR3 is TGTGCCAGCAGCCGATCATTAGCGGAGAATGAGCAGTTCTTC.

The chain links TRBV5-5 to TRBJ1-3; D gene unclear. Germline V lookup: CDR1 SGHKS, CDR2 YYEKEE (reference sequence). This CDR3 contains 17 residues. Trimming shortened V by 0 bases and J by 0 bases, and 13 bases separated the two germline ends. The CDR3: CASSLAPGLISGNTIYF. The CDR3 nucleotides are TGTGCCAGCAGCTTGGCCCCAGGCCTTATCTCTGGAAACACCATATATTTT. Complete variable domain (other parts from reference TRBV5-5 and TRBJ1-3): DAGVTQSPTHLIKTRGQQVTLRCSPISGHKSVSWYQQVLGQGPQFIFQYYEKEERGRGNFPDRFSARQFPNYSSELNVNALLLGDSALYLCASSLAPGLISGNTIYFGEGSWLTVV.

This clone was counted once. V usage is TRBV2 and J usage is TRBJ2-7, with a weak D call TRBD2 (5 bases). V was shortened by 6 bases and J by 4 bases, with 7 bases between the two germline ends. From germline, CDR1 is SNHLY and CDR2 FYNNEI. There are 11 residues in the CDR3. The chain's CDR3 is CASRSGYEQYF. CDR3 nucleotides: TGTGCCAGCAGGTCGGGATACGAGCAGTACTTC. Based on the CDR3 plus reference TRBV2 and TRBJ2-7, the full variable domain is EPEVTQTPSHQVTQMGQEVILRCVPISNHLYFYWYRQILGQKVEFLVSFYNNEISEKSEIFDDQFSVERPDGSNFTLKIRSTKLEDSAMYFCASRSGYEQYFGPGTRLTVT.

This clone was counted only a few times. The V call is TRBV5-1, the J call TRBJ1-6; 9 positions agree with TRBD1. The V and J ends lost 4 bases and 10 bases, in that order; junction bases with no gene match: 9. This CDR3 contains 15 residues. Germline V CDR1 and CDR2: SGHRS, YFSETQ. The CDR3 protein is CASSQPGQGSSPLHF. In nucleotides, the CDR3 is TGCGCCAGCAGCCAACCGGGACAGGGTTCATCACCCCTCCACTTT.

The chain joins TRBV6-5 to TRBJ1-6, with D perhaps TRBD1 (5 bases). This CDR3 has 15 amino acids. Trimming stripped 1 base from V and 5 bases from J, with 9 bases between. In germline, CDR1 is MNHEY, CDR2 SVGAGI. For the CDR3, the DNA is TGTGCCAGCAGTTACTACACAGGCGATAATTCACCCCTCCACTTT. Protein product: CASSYYTGDNSPLHF.

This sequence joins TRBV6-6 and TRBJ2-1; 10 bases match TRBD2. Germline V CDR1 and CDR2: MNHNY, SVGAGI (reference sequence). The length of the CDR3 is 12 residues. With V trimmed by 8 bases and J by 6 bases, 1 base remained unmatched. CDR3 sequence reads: CASGLAANEQFF. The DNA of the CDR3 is TGTGCCAGCGGACTAGCGGCCAATGAGCAGTTCTTC.

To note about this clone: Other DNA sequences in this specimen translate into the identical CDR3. The CDR3 loop is CASSYYGTPNTGELFF. The CDR3 DNA follows: TGTGCCAGCAGTTACTACGGGACACCGAACACCGGGGAGCTGTTTTTT. The chain recombines TRBV6-5 with TRBJ2-2, with D possibly TRBD1 on 6 matching bases. Germline V CDR1 and CDR2: MNHEY, SVGAGI. With 1 base removed from V and 0 bases from J, the gap between germline ends came to 9 bases. The CDR3 contains 16 residues.